The rows below give T cell receptor beta chains drawn from one sample of a study of blood T cell repertoires in COVID-19. Assay: immunoSEQ multiplex PCR; the TCRdb copy retains only in-frame clones and omits some. The sample has about 80,000 clones, roughly 85% seen once. Sequenced material: peripheral blood. These receptors all stem from a woman in her 70s with acute or convalescent COVID-19. Each CDR3 is given with its conserved first and last residue. Each record gives: CDR3 DNA, CDR3 protein, J gene, clone size, D gene, V gene. D genes are given only for firm matches. Size tells how often a clone was seen (once, few, many) or the class of an expanded clone, and some rows leave it out.

CDR3nt: TGTGCCAGCAGCAAAGAGGAGCGATCACCCCTCCACTTT
CDR3aa: CASSKEERSPLHF
j_gene: TRBJ1-6
abundance: -
d_gene: -
v_gene: TRBV21-1

CDR3nt: TGTGCCACCAGCAGATCCAGACAGGGGGCCTCTGGAAACACCATATATTTT
CDR3aa: CATSRSRQGASGNTIYF
j_gene: TRBJ1-3
abundance: -
d_gene: TRBD1
v_gene: TRBV15

CDR3nt: TGTGCCAGCAGCTTAGCGGCAGGGGGCAATTCACCCCTCCACTTT
CDR3aa: CASSLAAGGNSPLHF
j_gene: TRBJ1-6
abundance: -
d_gene: TRBD1
v_gene: TRBV7-2

CDR3nt: TGTGCCAGTAGTGAGGGGACAGGGACCTATGGCTACACCTTC
CDR3aa: CASSEGTGTYGYTF
j_gene: TRBJ1-2
abundance: -
d_gene: TRBD1
v_gene: TRBV19

CDR3nt: TGCGCCAGCAGGGAAAACAGGAACCAAGAGACCCAGTACTTC
CDR3aa: CASRENRNQETQYF
j_gene: TRBJ2-5
abundance: -
d_gene: -
v_gene: TRBV10-1

CDR3nt: TGTGCCAGCAGAAGACAGGGGAACACTGAAGCTTTCTTT
CDR3aa: CASRRQGNTEAFF
j_gene: TRBJ1-1
abundance: few
d_gene: TRBD1
v_gene: TRBV2

CDR3nt: TGCAGTGCTAGTTCGCGAGATGAGCAGTTCTTC
CDR3aa: CSASSRDEQFF
j_gene: TRBJ2-1
abundance: -
d_gene: -
v_gene: TRBV20-1

CDR3nt: TGTGCCACCCGACGACAGGGGATCAATGAGCAGTTCTTC
CDR3aa: CATRRQGINEQFF
j_gene: TRBJ2-1
abundance: once
d_gene: TRBD1
v_gene: TRBV19

CDR3nt: TGCAGTGCTAGTGACGCAGGGACTTTTGGGAATCAGCCCCAGCATTTT
CDR3aa: CSASDAGTFGNQPQHF
j_gene: TRBJ1-5
abundance: few
d_gene: -
v_gene: TRBV20-1

CDR3nt: TGTGCCAGCAGTTACGGACAGGTCAATTCACCCCTCCACTTT
CDR3aa: CASSYGQVNSPLHF
j_gene: TRBJ1-6
abundance: -
d_gene: TRBD1
v_gene: TRBV6-6

CDR3nt: TGTGCCAGCAGCTTCAACAGGGACACCGGGGAGCTGTTTTTT
CDR3aa: CASSFNRDTGELFF
j_gene: TRBJ2-2
abundance: -
d_gene: -
v_gene: TRBV7-3

CDR3nt: TGTGCCAGCAGCCCCCTACTAGCGGGGGAACCCAACTCCTACGAGCAGTACTTC
CDR3aa: CASSPLLAGEPNSYEQYF
j_gene: TRBJ2-7
abundance: -
d_gene: TRBD2
v_gene: TRBV3-1/TRBV3-2

CDR3nt: TGTGCCAGCAGCTTTCCCCTGGGAAGGGAGGTTTTTACCTCAAACACCGGGGAGCTGTTTTTT
CDR3aa: CASSFPLGREVFTSNTGELFF
j_gene: TRBJ2-2
abundance: -
d_gene: -
v_gene: TRBV7-8

CDR3nt: TGTGCCAGAAGCTTAGCGGGTAGCAATCAGCCCCAGCATTTT
CDR3aa: CARSLAGSNQPQHF
j_gene: TRBJ1-5
abundance: -
d_gene: -
v_gene: TRBV5-3

CDR3nt: TGCGCCAGCAGCTCGACAGGGCCCACAGATACGCAGTATTTT
CDR3aa: CASSSTGPTDTQYF
j_gene: TRBJ2-3
abundance: -
d_gene: TRBD1
v_gene: TRBV5-1

CDR3nt: TGTGCCAGCAGGGGACTTACGGACAGGGGCTACGAGCAGTACTTC
CDR3aa: CASRGLTDRGYEQYF
j_gene: TRBJ2-7
abundance: -
d_gene: TRBD1
v_gene: TRBV7-9

CDR3nt: TGTGCCAGCAGCCGCTGGACTAGCGGTCTTTACAATGAGCAGTTCTTC
CDR3aa: CASSRWTSGLYNEQFF
j_gene: TRBJ2-1
abundance: few
d_gene: TRBD2
v_gene: TRBV27

CDR3nt: TGTGCCAGCGTAGACAGGGGGCCGAACACCGGGGAGCTGTTTTTT
CDR3aa: CASVDRGPNTGELFF
j_gene: TRBJ2-2
abundance: once
d_gene: TRBD1
v_gene: TRBV6-6

CDR3nt: TGTGCCAGCAGGGAAGCAGGGGCCCAGGACTTC
CDR3aa: CASREAGAQDF
j_gene: TRBJ2-7
abundance: -
d_gene: -
v_gene: TRBV2

CDR3nt: TGTGCCAGCAGTTACGCCCCCCGGACAGGGGTGGCTTTCTTT
CDR3aa: CASSYAPRTGVAFF
j_gene: TRBJ1-1
abundance: few
d_gene: TRBD1
v_gene: TRBV6-5

CDR3nt: TGTGCCACTAAGACAGACGGGACTGAAGCTTTCTTT
CDR3aa: CATKTDGTEAFF
j_gene: TRBJ1-1
abundance: -
d_gene: -
v_gene: TRBV19

CDR3nt: TGTGCCAGCAGTGACCGACAGTCACCCCTCCACTTT
CDR3aa: CASSDRQSPLHF
j_gene: TRBJ1-6
abundance: -
d_gene: -
v_gene: TRBV28

CDR3nt: TGTGCCAGCAGTTCCACCCGGGAGGGAACAGATACGCAGTATTTT
CDR3aa: CASSSTREGTDTQYF
j_gene: TRBJ2-3
abundance: once
d_gene: TRBD2
v_gene: TRBV6-5

CDR3nt: TGTGCCAGCAAGACCGACTCCACCTACGAGCAGTACTTC
CDR3aa: CASKTDSTYEQYF
j_gene: TRBJ2-7
abundance: -
d_gene: -
v_gene: TRBV2

CDR3nt: TGTGCCACCCGAACCCCGTCCGGGGGCTCCTACAATGAGCAGTTCTTC
CDR3aa: CATRTPSGGSYNEQFF
j_gene: TRBJ2-1
abundance: -
d_gene: -
v_gene: TRBV10-3

CDR3nt: TGTGCCACCCACGGGACTCGCAACACCGGGGAGCTGTTTTTT
CDR3aa: CATHGTRNTGELFF
j_gene: TRBJ2-2
abundance: -
d_gene: -
v_gene: TRBV6-5

CDR3nt: TGTGCCAGCGGGCGGGACAGGGGTTCCTATGGCTACACCTTC
CDR3aa: CASGRDRGSYGYTF
j_gene: TRBJ1-2
abundance: -
d_gene: TRBD1
v_gene: TRBV27

CDR3nt: TGTGCCTGGACAGGGGGGCCCACCGGGGAGCTGTTTTTT
CDR3aa: CAWTGGPTGELFF
j_gene: TRBJ2-2
abundance: -
d_gene: -
v_gene: TRBV30

CDR3nt: TGTGCCAGCAGCACACCGACAGGGGAGGATCAAAACATTCAGTACTTC
CDR3aa: CASSTPTGEDQNIQYF
j_gene: TRBJ2-4
abundance: once
d_gene: TRBD1
v_gene: TRBV5-4

CDR3nt: TGTGCCAGTAGTATCACGGGGGGCGAGCAGTACTTC
CDR3aa: CASSITGGEQYF
j_gene: TRBJ2-7
abundance: -
d_gene: TRBD2
v_gene: TRBV19

CDR3nt: TGCGCCAGCAGCTTGGACATAAACAGGGTTTCTCAGGGTGGCTACACCTTC
CDR3aa: CASSLDINRVSQGGYTF
j_gene: TRBJ1-2
abundance: -
d_gene: -
v_gene: TRBV5-1

CDR3nt: TGCGCCAGCAGCTTACTTGGATCGGAGTATGGGACAGGGAAGGGTGAGCAGTTCTTC
CDR3aa: CASSLLGSEYGTGKGEQFF
j_gene: TRBJ2-1
abundance: -
d_gene: TRBD1
v_gene: TRBV5-1

CDR3nt: TGCGCCAGCAGCCAAGGAGCTAAGCGGGCGCGATCGTCCTACGAGCAGTACTTC
CDR3aa: CASSQGAKRARSSYEQYF
j_gene: TRBJ2-7
abundance: -
d_gene: -
v_gene: TRBV4-1

CDR3nt: TGTGCCAGTAGTATCAGTTTCGATGAGCAGTTCTTC
CDR3aa: CASSISFDEQFF
j_gene: TRBJ2-1
abundance: -
d_gene: -
v_gene: TRBV19

CDR3nt: TGCGCCAGCAGTGAGTCGATGGGCCGTTGGGGGGAGAACACTGAAGCTTTCTTT
CDR3aa: CASSESMGRWGENTEAFF
j_gene: TRBJ1-1
abundance: -
d_gene: -
v_gene: TRBV10-1

CDR3nt: TGTGCCAGCAGACAACCAGGGGGGAGTATTGGCTACACCTTC
CDR3aa: CASRQPGGSIGYTF
j_gene: TRBJ1-2
abundance: once
d_gene: TRBD1
v_gene: TRBV6-5

CDR3nt: TGTGCCATCAGTGGGGACAGGGGGCATGGCTACACCTTC
CDR3aa: CAISGDRGHGYTF
j_gene: TRBJ1-2
abundance: -
d_gene: TRBD1
v_gene: TRBV10-3

CDR3nt: TGTGCCAGCTCGGGTCCCTTGGCGGACACTGAAGCTTTCTTT
CDR3aa: CASSGPLADTEAFF
j_gene: TRBJ1-1
abundance: -
d_gene: -
v_gene: TRBV18

CDR3nt: TGTGCCAGTAGTAGCTTCGGTGTCCACACAGATACGCAGTATTTT
CDR3aa: CASSSFGVHTDTQYF
j_gene: TRBJ2-3
abundance: -
d_gene: -
v_gene: TRBV19

CDR3nt: TGTGCCAGCAGCCCGGGACTAGACCCAGATACGCAGTATTTT
CDR3aa: CASSPGLDPDTQYF
j_gene: TRBJ2-3
abundance: -
d_gene: TRBD2
v_gene: TRBV11-3

CDR3nt: TGTGCCAGCAGCGTAGGCCATAGCGTAACTAGCACAGATACGCAGTATTTT
CDR3aa: CASSVGHSVTSTDTQYF
j_gene: TRBJ2-3
abundance: few
d_gene: -
v_gene: TRBV9

CDR3nt: TGTGCCTGGGGTCAGCGGCTATCTGGAAACACCATATATTTT
CDR3aa: CAWGQRLSGNTIYF
j_gene: TRBJ1-3
abundance: -
d_gene: -
v_gene: TRBV30

CDR3nt: TGTGCCAGCAGCTGGACGCCGGGACAGGGAGGGGAGACCCAGTACTTC
CDR3aa: CASSWTPGQGGETQYF
j_gene: TRBJ2-5
abundance: -
d_gene: TRBD1
v_gene: TRBV5-6

CDR3nt: TGTGCCAGCAGCCCAACCCGAGTTCATTTTTTCTTC
CDR3aa: CASSPTRVHFFF
j_gene: TRBJ2-1
abundance: -
d_gene: -
v_gene: TRBV14

CDR3nt: TGTGCCTGGAGTTACACCGGGGGGCTGCCGCATTTT
CDR3aa: CAWSYTGGLPHF
j_gene: TRBJ1-5
abundance: few
d_gene: -
v_gene: TRBV30